This T cell receptor (beta chain) was found in a study of shared clonotypes between healthy human individuals. Libraries were prepared by immunoSEQ multiplex PCR; TCRdb keeps only in-frame clonotypes and omits some of them. There are around 2,000,000 clones in the sample; about 94% occur only once, and roughly 1% lies in the top ten. Naive CD8 cells lacked CD45RO, underwent positive selection for CCR7 and left out terminally differentiated effector memory CD45RA+ cells. This clonotype was sampled from a man between 18 and 35 years old in good health. The sample taken for sequencing was naive CD8+ T cells sorted from blood.

The CDR3 loop is CASSYGERSYEQYF. Written as DNA, the CDR3 is TGTGCCAGCAGTTACGGTGAGCGATCCTACGAGCAGTACTTC. The chain has TRBV6-5 and TRBJ2-7; D call uncertain. V was pared by 2 bases and J by 1 base, with 9 bases between. The V gene's germline CDR1 is MNHEY and CDR2 SVGAGI. This CDR3 spans 14 amino acids.